The 14 T cell receptor beta chains below all came from one sample that was sequenced in a study of beta chain features in type 1 diabetes. Study conclusions and caveats: Type 1 diabetes patients had moderately but significantly shorter TCRB CDR3s in all four CD4+ subsets.

These receptors have no identified antigens. Sequencing targeted expressed TCRB transcripts, as all isolated RNA had been reverse transcribed. Produced via immunoSEQ multiplex PCR; TCRdb's table is partial and in-frame only. Seen here are about 650,000 clones, roughly 12% observed once, and the top ten hold more than 0.1%. What was sequenced was naive CD4+ T cells from blood. Source of these receptors: a man aged 25-40 years with type 1 diabetes.

This clone came up a few times. This rearrangement joins TRBV18 to TRBJ1-5; possibly TRBD1 for D (6 bases). Germline CDR1 KGHSH, CDR2 LQKENI. V lost 3 bases, J lost 5 bases, and 8 bases lay in between. The CDR3 spans 13 residues. As DNA, the CDR3 is TGTGCCAGCTCACCGAGACAGGATCAGCCCCAGCATTTT. This sequence encodes CASSPRQDQPQHF.

This clone appeared a few times. The genes are TRBV10-1 and TRBJ2-3, with D maybe TRBD1 (5 bases). Trimming pared 3 bases from V and 7 bases from J, leaving 17 bases between. The CDR3 has 15 amino acids. CDR1 and CDR2 from the germline V gene are WNHNN and SYGVQD (reference sequence). CDR3 DNA: TGCGCCAGCAGTGATCCAGGGATCGGGCTTCATACGCAGTATTTT. This translates into CASSDPGIGLHTQYF.

This CDR3 is CASSEGQGTPYDGYTF. Here the CDR3 DNA reads TGTGCCAGCAGTGAGGGACAGGGTACCCCATATGATGGCTACACCTTC. J is TRBJ1-2 and V is TRBV6-4; 9 nucleotides match TRBD1. This CDR3 contains 16 residues. Germline CDR1 reads MRHNA; CDR2 reads SNTAGT. After removal of 3 bases from V and 6 bases from J, the junction contained 11 bases not matched to a gene.

The CDR3 DNA reads as TGTGCCAGCAGTCCTCCCCAGGGGTCTGAAGCTTTCTTT. Translated: CASSPPQGSEAFF. The V call is TRBV6-6, the J call TRBJ1-1; a weak D match, TRBD1 (6 bases). CDR3 length: 13 residues. The germline gives CDR1 MNHNY, CDR2 SVGAGI (reference sequence). V gave up 5 bases and J gave up 6 bases, with 13 bases separating them.

V is TRBV5-4 and J is TRBJ2-1; the match to TRBD2 covers 10 bases. Germline V gene data show CDR1 as SGHNT and CDR2 as YYREEE (reference sequence). CDR3 length: 14 amino acids. The V and J ends lost 6 bases and 4 bases, in that order; junction bases with no gene match: 4. CDR3 sequence (DNA): TGTGCCAGCAATTTAGCGGGGGGATACAATGAGCAGTTCTTC. Protein: CASNLAGGYNEQFF.

This clone was counted between two and nine times. The CDR3 region is CASRVTGGTEAFF. CDR3 nucleotides: TGTGCCAGCAGAGTTACAGGGGGCACTGAAGCTTTCTTT. The V gene is TRBV7-9, the J gene TRBJ1-1; 8 nucleotides line up with TRBD1. The junction had 4 bases not matched to a gene; V was cut back by 6 bases and J by 4 bases. Germline assignment: CDR1 SEHNR and CDR2 FQNEAQ (reference sequence). This CDR3 is 13 amino acids long. The complete variable domain, with remaining parts taken from reference TRBV7-9 and TRBJ1-1, reads DTGVSQNPRHKITKRGQNVTFRCDPISEHNRLYWYRQTLGQGPEFLTYFQNEAQLEKSRLLSDRFSAERPKGSFSTLEIQRTEQGDSAMYLCASRVTGGTEAFFGQGTRLTVV.

In this sample, this clone turned up a few times. The chain joins TRBV19 to TRBJ2-1; D is possibly TRBD1 (5 bases). Deletions cut 2 bases from V and 0 bases from J, with 11 bases between. This CDR3 comprises 16 residues. From germline, CDR1 is LNHDA and CDR2 SQIVND (reference sequence). CDR3 region: CASSILSQGSYNEQFF. CDR3 in DNA: TGTGCCAGTAGTATATTAAGTCAGGGCTCCTACAATGAGCAGTTCTTC.

V is TRBV7-9 and J is TRBJ2-5, with TRBD2 matching over 11 bases. Germline CDR1 is SEHNR and CDR2 is FQNEAQ (reference sequence). The CDR3 consists of 15 residues. V was pared by 4 bases and J by 0 bases, with 1 base of the junction left unmatched. DNA for the CDR3: TGTGCCAGCAGCTCGGGACTAGCGGACCAAGAGACCCAGTACTTC. It specifies CASSSGLADQETQYF. Looking up the rest from reference TRBV7-9 and TRBJ2-5 gives the full variable domain: DTGVSQNPRHKITKRGQNVTFRCDPISEHNRLYWYRQTLGQGPEFLTYFQNEAQLEKSRLLSDRFSAERPKGSFSTLEIQRTEQGDSAMYLCASSSGLADQETQYFGPGTRLLVL.

A few counts support this clone. The genes are TRBV19 and TRBJ2-4; no clear D gene. The V and J ends lost 4 bases and 0 bases respectively, with 13 bases between them. The CDR3 contains 16 residues. CDR1 and CDR2 from the germline V gene are LNHDA and SQIVND (reference sequence). In DNA, the CDR3 is TGTGCCAGTAGTACCCTCGAAAGTCTAGCCAAAAACATTCAGTACTTC. This codes for CASSTLESLAKNIQYF.

This clone was observed a handful of times. V is TRBV28 and J is TRBJ2-7; D may be TRBD1 (6 bases). Trimming stripped 5 bases from V and 2 bases from J, with 19 bases between. Germline V gene lookup returns CDR1 MDHEN and CDR2 SYDVKM. The CDR3 sequence is 16 residues long. CDR3 amino acids: CASSSPAGETPYEQYF. The DNA for the CDR3 is TGTGCCAGCAGTAGCCCGGCAGGGGAGACACCCTACGAGCAGTACTTC.

This chain uses TRBV18 with TRBJ2-2, with TRBD2 as a possible D gene (6 bases). The CDR3 totals 18 residues. Between the trimmed V and J ends, which lost 2 bases and 6 bases, there was a span of 22 bases. Germline lookup yields CDR1 KGHSH and CDR2 LQKENI. The CDR3 is CASSPLSLIGTYAGELFF. The CDR3 nucleotides are TGTGCCAGCTCACCATTGAGCCTAATCGGGACTTACGCCGGGGAGCTGTTTTTT. Full variable domain (outside the CDR3, taken from reference TRBV18 and TRBJ2-2): NAGVMQNPRHLVRRRGQEARLRCSPMKGHSHVYWYRQLPEEGLKFMVYLQKENIIDESGMPKERFSAEFPKEGPSILRIQQVVRGDSAAYFCASSPLSLIGTYAGELFFGEGSRLTVL.

There are a few counts of this clone. The chain recombines TRBV11-2 with TRBJ1-2, with 7 bases identical to TRBD1. V dropped 5 bases and J dropped 5; count of bases not matched to a gene: 11. This CDR3 comprises 15 residues. Per germline, CDR1 SGHAT and CDR2 FQNNGV. The CDR3 sequence is CASSLLQGPGYGYTF. DNA for the CDR3: TGTGCCAGCAGCCTACTACAGGGGCCGGGGTATGGCTACACCTTC.

This clone has only a few counts. The chain is built from TRBV15 and TRBJ2-1; TRBD1 matches at 8 bases. This CDR3 contains 16 residues. Germline CDR1 reads LNHNV; CDR2 reads YYDKDF (reference sequence). V was clipped by 0 bases and J by 6 bases; unmatched bases: 7. The CDR3 DNA is TGTGCCACCAGCAGAGATGCTGGACAGGGAGTCAATGAGCAGTTCTTC. Residues: CATSRDAGQGVNEQFF.

The chain uses TRBV7-7 and TRBJ2-3; D unclear. The V gene's germline CDR1 is SSHAT and CDR2 FNYEAQ (reference sequence). Deletions cut 5 bases from V and 1 base from J, with 7 bases between. CDR3 size: 13 residues. CDR3 bases: TGTGCCAGCAGCCGCGTGGGCACAGATACGCAGTATTTT. Residues: CASSRVGTDTQYF.